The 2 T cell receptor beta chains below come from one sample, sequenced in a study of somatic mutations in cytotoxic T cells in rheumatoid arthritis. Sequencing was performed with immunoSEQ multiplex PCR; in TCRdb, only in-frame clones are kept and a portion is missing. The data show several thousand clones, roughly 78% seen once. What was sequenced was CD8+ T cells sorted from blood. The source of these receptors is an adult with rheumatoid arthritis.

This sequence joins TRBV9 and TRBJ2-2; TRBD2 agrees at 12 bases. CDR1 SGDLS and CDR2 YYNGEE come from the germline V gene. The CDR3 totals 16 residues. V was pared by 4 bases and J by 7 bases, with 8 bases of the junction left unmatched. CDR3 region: CASSPSGGALSGELFF. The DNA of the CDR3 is TGTGCCAGCAGCCCTAGCGGGGGGGCCTTGAGCGGGGAGCTGTTTTTT.

The CDR3 loop reads CASSISSESGNTGELFF. For the CDR3, the DNA is TGTGCCAGCAGCATATCCTCGGAGTCGGGGAACACCGGGGAGCTGTTTTTT. The chain couples TRBV11-3 to TRBJ2-2; no reliable D call. With 5 bases removed from V and 1 base from J, the gap between germline ends came to 17 bases. CDR3 size: 17 residues. Germline lookup yields CDR1 SGHNT and CDR2 YENEEA. Full variable domain (rest looked up from reference TRBV11-3 and TRBJ2-2): EAGVVQSPRYKIIEKKQPVAFWCNPISGHNTLYWYLQNLGQGPELLIRYENEEAVDDSQLPKDRFSAERLKGVDSTLKIQPAELGDSAVYLCASSISSESGNTGELFFGEGSRLTVL.